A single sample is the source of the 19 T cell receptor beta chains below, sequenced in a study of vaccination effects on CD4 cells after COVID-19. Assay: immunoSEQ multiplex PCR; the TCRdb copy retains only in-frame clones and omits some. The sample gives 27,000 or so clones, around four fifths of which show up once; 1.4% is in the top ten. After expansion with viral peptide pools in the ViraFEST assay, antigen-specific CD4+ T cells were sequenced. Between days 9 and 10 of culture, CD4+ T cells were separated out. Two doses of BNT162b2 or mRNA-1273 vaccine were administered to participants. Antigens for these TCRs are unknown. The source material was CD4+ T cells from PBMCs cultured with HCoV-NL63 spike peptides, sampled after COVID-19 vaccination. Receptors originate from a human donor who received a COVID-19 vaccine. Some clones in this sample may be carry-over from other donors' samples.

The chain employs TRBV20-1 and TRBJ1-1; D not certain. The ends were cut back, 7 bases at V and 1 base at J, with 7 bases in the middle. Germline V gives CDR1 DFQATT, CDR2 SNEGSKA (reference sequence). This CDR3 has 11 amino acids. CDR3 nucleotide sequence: TGCAGTGTGGGCAGGAACACTGAAGCTTTCTTT. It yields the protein CSVGRNTEAFF.

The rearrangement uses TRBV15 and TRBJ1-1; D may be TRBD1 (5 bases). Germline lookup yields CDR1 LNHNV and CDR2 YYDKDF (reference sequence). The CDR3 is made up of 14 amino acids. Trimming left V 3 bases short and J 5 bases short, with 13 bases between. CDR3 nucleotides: TGTGCCACCAGCAGGCCCAGGGATCGGACTGAAGCTTTCTTT. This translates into CATSRPRDRTEAFF. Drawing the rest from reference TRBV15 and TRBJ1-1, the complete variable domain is DAMVIQNPRYQVTQFGKPVTLSCSQTLNHNVMYWYQQKSSQAPKLLFHYYDKDFNNEADTPDNFQSRRPNTSFCFLDIRSPGLGDTAMYLCATSRPRDRTEAFFGQGTRLTVV.

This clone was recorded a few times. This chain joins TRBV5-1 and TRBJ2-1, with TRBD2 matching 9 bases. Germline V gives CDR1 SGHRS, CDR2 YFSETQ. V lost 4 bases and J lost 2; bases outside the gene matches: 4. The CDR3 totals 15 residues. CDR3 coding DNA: TGCGCCAGCAGCACCGTAGCGGGGGCCTACAATGAGCAGTTCTTC. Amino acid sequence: CASSTVAGAYNEQFF.

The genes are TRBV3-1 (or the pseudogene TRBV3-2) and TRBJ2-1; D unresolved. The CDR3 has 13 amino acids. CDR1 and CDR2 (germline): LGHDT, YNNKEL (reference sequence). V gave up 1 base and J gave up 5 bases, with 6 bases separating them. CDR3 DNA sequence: TGTGCCAGCAGCCAAGCTGAGGACAATGAGCAGTTCTTC. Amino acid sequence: CASSQAEDNEQFF.

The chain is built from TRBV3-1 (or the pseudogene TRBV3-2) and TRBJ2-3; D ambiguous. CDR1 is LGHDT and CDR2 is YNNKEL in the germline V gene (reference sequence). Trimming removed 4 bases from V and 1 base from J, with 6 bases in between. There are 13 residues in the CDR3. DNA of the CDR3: TGTGCCAGCAGCCTCGCTCGCACAGATACGCAGTATTTT. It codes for CASSLARTDTQYF.

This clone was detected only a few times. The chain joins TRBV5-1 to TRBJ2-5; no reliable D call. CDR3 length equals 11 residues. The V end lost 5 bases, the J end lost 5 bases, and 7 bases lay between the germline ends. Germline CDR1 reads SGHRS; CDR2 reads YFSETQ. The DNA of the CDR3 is TGCGCCAGCAGAGCTGCGGAGACCCAGTACTTC. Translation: CASRAAETQYF.

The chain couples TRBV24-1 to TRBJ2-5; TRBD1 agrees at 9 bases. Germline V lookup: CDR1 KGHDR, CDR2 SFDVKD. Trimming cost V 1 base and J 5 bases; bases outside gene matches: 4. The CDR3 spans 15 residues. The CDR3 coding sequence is TGTGCCACCAGTGATTTCGCGGACAGGGGTGAGACCCAGTACTTC. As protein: CATSDFADRGETQYF.

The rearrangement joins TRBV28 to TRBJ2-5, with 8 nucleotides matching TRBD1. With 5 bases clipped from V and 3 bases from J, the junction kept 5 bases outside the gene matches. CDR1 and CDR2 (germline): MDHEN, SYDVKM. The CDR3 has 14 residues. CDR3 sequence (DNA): TGTGCCAGCAGTCTTTCAGGGGGCAAAGAGACCCAGTACTTC. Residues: CASSLSGGKETQYF.

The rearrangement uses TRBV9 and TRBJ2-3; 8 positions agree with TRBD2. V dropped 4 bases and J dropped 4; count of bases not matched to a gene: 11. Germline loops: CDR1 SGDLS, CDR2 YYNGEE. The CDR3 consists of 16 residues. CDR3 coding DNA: TGTGCCAGCAGCCCCCCGGCGGGGGGAAGTCCAGATACGCAGTATTTT. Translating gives CASSPPAGGSPDTQYF.

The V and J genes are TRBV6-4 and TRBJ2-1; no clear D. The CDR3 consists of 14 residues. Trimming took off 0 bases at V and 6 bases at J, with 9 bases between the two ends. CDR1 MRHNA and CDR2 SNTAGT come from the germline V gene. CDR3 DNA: TGTGCCAGCAGTGACTCTCAGAAGGCCAATGAGCAGTTCTTC. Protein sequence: CASSDSQKANEQFF.

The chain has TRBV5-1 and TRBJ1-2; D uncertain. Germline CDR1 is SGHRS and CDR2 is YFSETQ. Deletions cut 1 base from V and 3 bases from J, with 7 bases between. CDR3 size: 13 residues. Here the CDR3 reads CASSLNGDYGYTF. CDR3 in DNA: TGCGCCAGCAGCTTGAACGGAGACTATGGCTACACCTTC.

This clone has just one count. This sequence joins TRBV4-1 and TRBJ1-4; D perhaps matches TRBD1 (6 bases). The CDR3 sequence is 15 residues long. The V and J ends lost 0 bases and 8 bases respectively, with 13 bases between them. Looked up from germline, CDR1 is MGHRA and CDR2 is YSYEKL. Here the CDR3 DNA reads TGCGCCAGCAGCCAAGATCAGGGGATGGAGGAAAAACTGTTTTTT. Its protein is CASSQDQGMEEKLFF.

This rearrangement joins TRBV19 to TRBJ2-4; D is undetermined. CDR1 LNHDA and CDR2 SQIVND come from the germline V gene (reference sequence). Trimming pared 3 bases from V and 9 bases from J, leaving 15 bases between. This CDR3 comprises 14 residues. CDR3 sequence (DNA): TGTGCCAGTAGTATTTCAACCTCCAATGTCATTCAGTACTTC. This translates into CASSISTSNVIQYF. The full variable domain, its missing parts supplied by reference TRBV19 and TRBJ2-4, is DGGITQSPKYLFRKEGQNVTLSCEQNLNHDAMYWYRQDPGQGLRLIYYSQIVNDFQKGDIAEGYSVSREKKESFPLTVTSAQKNPTAFYLCASSISTSNVIQYFGAGTRLSVL.

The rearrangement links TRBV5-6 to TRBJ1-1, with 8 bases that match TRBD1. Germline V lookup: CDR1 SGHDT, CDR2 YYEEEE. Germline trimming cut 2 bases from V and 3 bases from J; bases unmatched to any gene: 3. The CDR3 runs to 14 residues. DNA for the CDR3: TGTGCCAGCAGCTTCGGACAGGGAGACACTGAAGCTTTCTTT. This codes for CASSFGQGDTEAFF.

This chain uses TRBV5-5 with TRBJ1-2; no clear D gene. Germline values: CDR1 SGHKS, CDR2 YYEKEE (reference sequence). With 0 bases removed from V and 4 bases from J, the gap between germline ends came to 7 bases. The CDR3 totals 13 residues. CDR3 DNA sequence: TGTGCCAGCAGCTTGGTCTCAGGCTATGGCTACACCTTC. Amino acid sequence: CASSLVSGYGYTF. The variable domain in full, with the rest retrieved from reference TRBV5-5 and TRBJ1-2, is DAGVTQSPTHLIKTRGQQVTLRCSPISGHKSVSWYQQVLGQGPQFIFQYYEKEERGRGNFPDRFSARQFPNYSSELNVNALLLGDSALYLCASSLVSGYGYTFGSGTRLTVV.

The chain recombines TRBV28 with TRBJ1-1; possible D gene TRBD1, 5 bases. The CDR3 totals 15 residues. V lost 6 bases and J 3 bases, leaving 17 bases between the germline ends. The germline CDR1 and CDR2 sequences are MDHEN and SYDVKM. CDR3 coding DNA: TGTGCCAGCAGCCACATAGACGGGGGTTACACTGAAGCTTTCTTT. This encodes CASSHIDGGYTEAFF.

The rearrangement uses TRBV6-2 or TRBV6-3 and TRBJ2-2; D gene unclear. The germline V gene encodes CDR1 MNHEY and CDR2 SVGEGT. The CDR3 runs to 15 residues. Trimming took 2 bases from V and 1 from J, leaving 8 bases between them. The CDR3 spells CASSYGRKNTGELFF. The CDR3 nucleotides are TGTGCCAGCAGTTACGGTCGGAAGAACACCGGGGAGCTGTTTTTT.

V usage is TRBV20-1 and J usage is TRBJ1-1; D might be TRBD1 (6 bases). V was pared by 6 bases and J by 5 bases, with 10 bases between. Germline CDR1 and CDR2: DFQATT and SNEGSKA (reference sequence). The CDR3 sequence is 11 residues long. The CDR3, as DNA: TGCAGTGCAGGCGGGACAACTGAAGCTTTCTTT. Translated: CSAGGTTEAFF.

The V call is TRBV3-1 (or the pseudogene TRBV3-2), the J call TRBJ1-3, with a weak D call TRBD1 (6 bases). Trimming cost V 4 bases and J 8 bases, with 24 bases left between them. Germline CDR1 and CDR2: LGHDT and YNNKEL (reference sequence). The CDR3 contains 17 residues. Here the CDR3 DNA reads TGTGCCAGCAGCCCGACCGGGCGGGGGCGGGCGGGCCACACCATATATTTT. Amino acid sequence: CASSPTGRGRAGHTIYF.